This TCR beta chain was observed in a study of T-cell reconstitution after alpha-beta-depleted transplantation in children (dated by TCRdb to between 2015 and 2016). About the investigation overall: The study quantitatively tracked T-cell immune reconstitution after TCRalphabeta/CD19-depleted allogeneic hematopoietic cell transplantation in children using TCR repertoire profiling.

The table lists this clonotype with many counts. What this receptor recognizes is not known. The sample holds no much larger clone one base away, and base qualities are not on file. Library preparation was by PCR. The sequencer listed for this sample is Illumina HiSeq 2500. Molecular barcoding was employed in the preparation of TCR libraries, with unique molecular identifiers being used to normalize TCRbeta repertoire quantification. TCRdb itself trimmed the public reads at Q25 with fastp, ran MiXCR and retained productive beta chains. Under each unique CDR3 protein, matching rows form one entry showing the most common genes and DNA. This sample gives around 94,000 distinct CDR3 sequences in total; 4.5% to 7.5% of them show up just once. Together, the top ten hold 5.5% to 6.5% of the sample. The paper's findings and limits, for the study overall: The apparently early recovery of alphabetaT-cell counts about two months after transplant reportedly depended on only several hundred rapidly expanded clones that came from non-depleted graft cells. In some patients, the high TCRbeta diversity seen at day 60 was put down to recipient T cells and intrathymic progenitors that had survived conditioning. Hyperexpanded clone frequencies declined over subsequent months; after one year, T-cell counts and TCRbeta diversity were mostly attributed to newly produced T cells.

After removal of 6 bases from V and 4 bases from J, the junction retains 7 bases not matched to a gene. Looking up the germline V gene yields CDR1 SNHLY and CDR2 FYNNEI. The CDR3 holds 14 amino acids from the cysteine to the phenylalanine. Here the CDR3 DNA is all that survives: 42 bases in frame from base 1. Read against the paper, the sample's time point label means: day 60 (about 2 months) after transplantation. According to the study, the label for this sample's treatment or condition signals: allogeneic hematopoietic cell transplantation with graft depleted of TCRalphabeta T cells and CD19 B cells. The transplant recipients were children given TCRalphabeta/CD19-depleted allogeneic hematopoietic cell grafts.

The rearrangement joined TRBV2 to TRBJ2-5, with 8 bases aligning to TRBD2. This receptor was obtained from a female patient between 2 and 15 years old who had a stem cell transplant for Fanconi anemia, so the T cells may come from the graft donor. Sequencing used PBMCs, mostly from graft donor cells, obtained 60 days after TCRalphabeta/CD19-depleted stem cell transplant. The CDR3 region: CASRKSGRGETQYF. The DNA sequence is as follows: TGTGCCAGCAGGAAATCCGGGAGGGGAGAGACCCAGTACTTC.